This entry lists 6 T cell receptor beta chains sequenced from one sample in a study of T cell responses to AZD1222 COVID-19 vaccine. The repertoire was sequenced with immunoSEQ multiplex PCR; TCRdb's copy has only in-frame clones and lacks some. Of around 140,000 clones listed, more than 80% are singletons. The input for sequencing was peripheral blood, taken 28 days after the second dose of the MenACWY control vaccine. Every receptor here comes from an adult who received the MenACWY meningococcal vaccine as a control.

The CDR3 DNA is TGTGCCAGCAGCTTAGCAGGTTCCGCGGGAGCAGTAGAGACCCAGTACTTC. Protein: CASSLAGSAGAVETQYF. The chain employs TRBV11-2 and TRBJ2-5; 7 positions agree with TRBD2. Losses at the gene ends were 1 base for V and 4 bases for J; bases not matched to a gene: 12. Per the germline V gene, CDR1 is SGHAT and CDR2 is FQNNGV. The CDR3 has 17 amino acids.

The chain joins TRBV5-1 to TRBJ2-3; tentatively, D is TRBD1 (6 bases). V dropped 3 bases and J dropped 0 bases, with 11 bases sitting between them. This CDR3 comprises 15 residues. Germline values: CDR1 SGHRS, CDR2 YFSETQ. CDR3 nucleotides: TGCGCCAGCAGCTCGACAGGTTATAGCACAGATACGCAGTATTTT. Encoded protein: CASSSTGYSTDTQYF.

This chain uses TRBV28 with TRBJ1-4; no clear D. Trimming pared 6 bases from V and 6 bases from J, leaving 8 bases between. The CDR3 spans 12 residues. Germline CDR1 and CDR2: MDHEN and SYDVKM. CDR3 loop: CASRGSDEKLFF. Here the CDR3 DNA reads TGTGCCAGCAGGGGCTCGGATGAAAAACTGTTTTTT.

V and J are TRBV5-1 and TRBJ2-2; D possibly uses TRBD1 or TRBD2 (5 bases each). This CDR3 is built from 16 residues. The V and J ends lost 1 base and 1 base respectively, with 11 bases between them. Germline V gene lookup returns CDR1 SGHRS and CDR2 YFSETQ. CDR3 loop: CASSLTGTQNTGELFF. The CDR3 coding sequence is TGCGCCAGCAGCTTGACGGGGACCCAGAACACCGGGGAGCTGTTTTTT.

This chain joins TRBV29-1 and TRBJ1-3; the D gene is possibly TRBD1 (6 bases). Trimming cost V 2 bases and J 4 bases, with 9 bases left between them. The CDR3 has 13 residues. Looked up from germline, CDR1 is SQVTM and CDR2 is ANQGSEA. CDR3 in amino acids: CSVETGNGNTIYF. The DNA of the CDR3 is TGCAGCGTTGAAACAGGGAACGGAAACACCATATATTTT.

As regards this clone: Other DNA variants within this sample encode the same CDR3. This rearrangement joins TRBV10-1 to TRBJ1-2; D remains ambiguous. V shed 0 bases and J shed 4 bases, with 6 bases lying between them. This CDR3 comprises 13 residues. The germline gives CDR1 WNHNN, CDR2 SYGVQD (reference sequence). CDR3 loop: CASSESGTYGYTF. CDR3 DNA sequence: TGCGCCAGCAGTGAGTCAGGCACCTATGGCTACACCTTC.